This record looks at one T cell receptor beta chain sequence and its context. The antigen is unknown. These data are taken from a study of circulating and synovial CD4+ cells in juvenile arthritis. Whole-study findings and limits: The pathogenic-like versus bulk T cell difference escaped Vbeta family analysis.

V lost 4 bases, J lost 5 bases, and 7 bases stayed unmatched. The CDR3 covers 14 residues. Germline V CDR1 and CDR2: LNHDA, SQIVND (reference sequence). Measured with immunoSEQ multiplex PCR; TCRdb has only the in-frame clones, and not every one. The sample includes 25,000 to 35,000 clones, 80% to 95% of them seen just once. This chain links TRBV19 with TRBJ2-5; 7 positions match TRBD1. The sequenced sample was CD4+ T cells from blood. The TCR was taken from a human donor with juvenile idiopathic arthritis. Here the CDR3 DNA reads TGTGCCAGTAGTAAAATACAGGGGCAGGAGACCCAGTACTTC. Protein product: CASSKIQGQETQYF.